This T cell receptor (beta chain) was sequenced during a study of CD8+CD57+ T cells in acquired aplastic anemia. Whole-study context: Mean DNA quantity obtained from sorted CD4+ and CD8+ cells was about 3 ug. Study-level points and caveats: Found in both controls and patients were 25 to 35 CD8+ CDR3 sequences.

Both TCR beta VDJ combination and CDR3 sequence profiling were carried out. Genomic DNA was the template for this profiling. TCRdb called the reads again in MiXCR, with one record for every CDR3 protein. This sample has 150,000 to 200,000 distinct CDR3 sequences, with roughly half found just once. An expansion of CD8+CD57+ cells by flow cytometry had been shown in patients chosen for sequencing. Every patient had severe acquired aplastic anemia. This clonotype was counted a single time. Its antigen is not known. This CDR3 is built from 12 residues. CDR1 is KGHDR and CDR2 is SFDVKD in the germline V gene.

V gene TRBV24-1 combines with J gene TRBJ2-7, with D unresolved. The clonotype was recovered from a human donor with aplastic anemia. Sample: sorted CD4+, CD8+, or CD8+CD57+ T cells (not recorded which) from PBMCs. The DNA for the CDR3 is TGTGCTAGAGATGAACGAACCTACGAGCAGTACTTC. Translated: CARDERTYEQYF.